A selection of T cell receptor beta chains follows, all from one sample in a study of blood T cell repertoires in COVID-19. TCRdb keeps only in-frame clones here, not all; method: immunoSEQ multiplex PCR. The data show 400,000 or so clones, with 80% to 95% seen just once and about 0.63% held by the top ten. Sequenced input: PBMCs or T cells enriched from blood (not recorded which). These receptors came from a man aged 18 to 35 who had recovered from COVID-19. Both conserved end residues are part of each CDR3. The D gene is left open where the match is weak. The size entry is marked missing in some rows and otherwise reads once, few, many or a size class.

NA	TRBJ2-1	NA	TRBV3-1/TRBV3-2	TGTGCCAGCAGCCAAGGAGAGAGGAGGTACTCCTACAATGAGCAGTTCTTC	CASSQGERRYSYNEQFF
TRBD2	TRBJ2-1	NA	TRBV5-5	TGTGCCAGCAGCGCAATCCTTAGCGGGAGCTCCTACAATGAGCAGTTCTTC	CASSAILSGSSYNEQFF
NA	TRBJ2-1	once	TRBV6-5	TGTGCCAGCAGTTATCATAGCGCTTTGTGGTTCTTC	CASSYHSALWFF
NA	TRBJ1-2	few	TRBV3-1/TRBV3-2	TGTGCCAGCAGCCAAGACCCTGACAGGCCGGGCTACACCTTC	CASSQDPDRPGYTF
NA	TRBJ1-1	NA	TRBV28	TGTGCCAGCAGTTCGCTACCGGGACTGGGAGCTTTCTTT	CASSSLPGLGAFF
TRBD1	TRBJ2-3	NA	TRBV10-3	TGTGCCATCGTAAGGGGGCTCGGGGATACGCAGTATTTT	CAIVRGLGDTQYF
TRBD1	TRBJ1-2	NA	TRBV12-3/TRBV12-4	TGTGCCAGCAGTTACAGGGGAAACTATGGCTACACCTTC	CASSYRGNYGYTF
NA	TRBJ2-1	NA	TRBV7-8	TGTGCCAGCAGCTTCTGGGGCAGGGGCGGGAATGAGCAGTTCTTC	CASSFWGRGGNEQFF
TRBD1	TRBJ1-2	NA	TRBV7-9	TGTGCCAGCAGCTACCCCTGGACAGGGGGAAACTATGGCTACACCTTC	CASSYPWTGGNYGYTF
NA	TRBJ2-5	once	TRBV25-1	TGCTCCTCGAGGAAGAATACCCAAGAGACCCAGTACTTC	CSSRKNTQETQYF
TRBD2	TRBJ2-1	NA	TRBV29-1	TGCAGCGTTGAAGATATAGGGACTAGACGCGAGCAGTTCTTC	CSVEDIGTRREQFF
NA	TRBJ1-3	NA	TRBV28	TGTGCCAGCACTCAAGCGGGACACCGGAATGGAAACACCATATATTTT	CASTQAGHRNGNTIYF
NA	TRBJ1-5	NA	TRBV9	TGTGCCAGCAGCGGAGGAGGGCCCCAGCATTTT	CASSGGGPQHF
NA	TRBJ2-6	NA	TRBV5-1	TGCGCCAGCGGGCTCGCTCAGTCCTGGGGGGCCAACGTCCTGACTTTC	CASGLAQSWGANVLTF
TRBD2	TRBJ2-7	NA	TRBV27	TGTGCCAGCAGCCGGTCGGGAGGAAACGAGCAGTACTTC	CASSRSGGNEQYF
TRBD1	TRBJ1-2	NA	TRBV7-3	TGTGCCAGCAGCTTAACCCCCGGGACAGGGGATCGCAACTATGGCTACACCTTC	CASSLTPGTGDRNYGYTF
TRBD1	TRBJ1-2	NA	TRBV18	TGTGCCAGCTCACCAAGGGTGGCAGGGGGAGATGGCTACACCTTC	CASSPRVAGGDGYTF
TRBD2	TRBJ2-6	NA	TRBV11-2	TGTGCCAGCGGACTAAGCGGGGGGGCCTCTGGGGCCAACGTCCTGACTTTC	CASGLSGGASGANVLTF
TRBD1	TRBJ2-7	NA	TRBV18	TGTGCCAGCTCACCCCGGGACAGGGCGTACGAGCAGTACTTC	CASSPRDRAYEQYF
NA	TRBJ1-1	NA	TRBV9	TGTGCCAGCAGCGCCTGGACAGACACTGAAGCTTTCTTT	CASSAWTDTEAFF
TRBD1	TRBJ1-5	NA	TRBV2	TGTGCCAGCAGTGAAGGGAGGACAGGGTGGCACCAGCCCCAGCATTTT	CASSEGRTGWHQPQHF
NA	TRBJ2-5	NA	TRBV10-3	TGTGCCATCAGTGCGAGGATCCAAGAGACCCAGTACTTC	CAISARIQETQYF
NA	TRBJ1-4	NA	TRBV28	TGTGCCAGCACCTTCCTTGGGGGGTCTGATGAAAAACTGTTTTTT	CASTFLGGSDEKLFF
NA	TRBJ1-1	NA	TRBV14	TGTGCCAGCTTCGTGGGGGGAGCGAACACTGAAGCTTTCTTT	CASFVGGANTEAFF
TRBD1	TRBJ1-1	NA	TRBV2	TGTGCCAGCAGGGGACAGGGGGCTGAAGCTTTCTTT	CASRGQGAEAFF
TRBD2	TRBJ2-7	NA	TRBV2	TGTGCCAGCAGTGAACGTAGCGGGAGTTACGAGCAGTACTTC	CASSERSGSYEQYF
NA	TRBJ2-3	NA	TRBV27	TGTGCCAGCAGTTTAGCGGCCGGCACAGATACGCAGTATTTT	CASSLAAGTDTQYF
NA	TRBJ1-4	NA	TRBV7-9	TGTGCCAGCAGCTTCGGTGAAAAACTGTTTTTT	CASSFGEKLFF
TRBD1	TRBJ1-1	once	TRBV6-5	TGTGCCAGCAGCACCCCGGACAGGGGGTTTGCTTTCTTT	CASSTPDRGFAFF
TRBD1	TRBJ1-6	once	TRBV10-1	TGCGCCAGCAGTGCGACCCGGGACAGAAATTCACCCCTCCACTTT	CASSATRDRNSPLHF
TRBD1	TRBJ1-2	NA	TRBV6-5	TGTGCCACCAGCAATTCAGGGGGAAACTATGGCTACACCTTC	CATSNSGGNYGYTF
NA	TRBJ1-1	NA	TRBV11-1	TGTGCCAGCAGCTTAGGACAGGCGAACACTGAAGCTTTCTTT	CASSLGQANTEAFF
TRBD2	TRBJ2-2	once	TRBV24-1	TGTGCCACCCGCGGGAGCGGTACCGGGGAGCTGTTTTTT	CATRGSGTGELFF
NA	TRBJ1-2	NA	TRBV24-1	TGTGCCACCAGTGCCTGGGGAGGTGGCTACACCTTC	CATSAWGGGYTF
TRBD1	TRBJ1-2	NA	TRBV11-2	TGTGCCAGCAGCTTAGAGTATGGGACAGGGAACTATGGCTACACCTTC	CASSLEYGTGNYGYTF
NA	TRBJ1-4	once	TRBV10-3	TGTGCCATCAGTCCGGGAAATGAAAAACTGTTTTTT	CAISPGNEKLFF
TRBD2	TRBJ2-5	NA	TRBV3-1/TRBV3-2	TGTGCCAGCAGCCAAGGCCGAAGCGGGGGGGCAGGGACCCAGTACTTC	CASSQGRSGGAGTQYF
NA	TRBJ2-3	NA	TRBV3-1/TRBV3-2	TGTGCCAGCAGGAACACAGATGGTACGCAGTATTTT	CASRNTDGTQYF
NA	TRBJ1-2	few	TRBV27	TGTGCCAGCAGTTTGTTCAGAAACTATGGCTACACCTTC	CASSLFRNYGYTF
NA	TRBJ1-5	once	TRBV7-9	TGTGCCAGCAGCAAAGGAGAGGTCCTTCATAGCAATCAGCCCCAGCATTTT	CASSKGEVLHSNQPQHF
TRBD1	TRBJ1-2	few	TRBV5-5	TGTGCCAGCAGCTGGGGACAGGGGGCAAGATCAGGCTACACCTTC	CASSWGQGARSGYTF
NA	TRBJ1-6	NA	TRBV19	TGTGCCAGTACAGGAGGAGGGGTTTTTAGTAATTCACCCCTCCACTTT	CASTGGGVFSNSPLHF
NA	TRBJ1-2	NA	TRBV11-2	TGTGCCAGCAGCTTTCCAGGGCGGGGATATGGCTACACCTTC	CASSFPGRGYGYTF
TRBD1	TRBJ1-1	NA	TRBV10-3	TGTGCCATCAGCAGGGGGATGAACACTGAAGCTTTCTTT	CAISRGMNTEAFF
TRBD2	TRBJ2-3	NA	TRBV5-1	TGCGCCAGCAGCTTGGCCTGGACTAGCGGGATCACAGATACGCAGTATTTT	CASSLAWTSGITDTQYF